This TCR beta chain was captured by sequencing in a study of monozygotic twins with inflammatory bowel disease. Study-level points and caveats: None of the different T cell subtypes could be distinguished from one another. TCRbeta diversity (inverse Simpson) was lower in IBD patients than in healthy co-twins. Support for a single strong signal or clonotype associated with IBD was absent.

Germline CDR1 and CDR2: DFQATT and SNEGSKA (reference sequence). This CDR3 comprises 12 residues. UMIs bearing a 6-nucleotide sample barcode were added through template switching. From the 5' RACE reads, TCRdb lists one entry per CDR3 protein and no DNA. This sample's table reports 200,000 to 250,000 distinct CDR3 sequences. Worth noting for this clonotype: Its specificity is not known.

This TCR came from a human donor with ulcerative colitis or Crohn's disease, or a healthy co-twin of an affected twin (not recorded which). The material sequenced was blood. This chain uses TRBV20-1 with TRBJ2-7. CDR3 sequence: CSAPLYSYEQYF.